The 13 T cell receptor beta chains below all came from one sample that was sequenced in a study of cytomegalovirus exposure and HLA in healthy donors (dated by TCRdb to 2015 to 2018). Receptors were amplified or captured by the immunoSEQ multiplex PCR assay. For the multiplex PCR, a mixture combining 60 forward primers for TCR Vbeta segments and 13 reverse primers for TCR Jbeta segments was used. As stored in TCRdb, this immuneACCESS dataset retains in-frame rearrangements with V and J assigned. A fraction of the clones does not appear; measured against another copy, unresolved V genes explain less than half of the discrepancy, and the remainder lacks a known reason. The sample table on file contains about 140,000 clones. Less than 3.5% of the sample is held by the ten biggest clonotypes. Sample: PBMCs. The receptors were gathered from a man aged 35-49 years in good health and CMV-seronegative.

The rearrangement uses TRBV5-1 and TRBJ1-1; TRBD1 is a possible D gene (6 bases). CDR3 length: 14 residues. Germline CDR1 is SGHRS and CDR2 is YFSETQ. Trimming left V 0 bases short and J 6 bases short, with 12 bases between. CDR3 residues: CASSLDRDRAEAFF. CDR3 sequence (DNA): TGCGCCAGCAGCTTGGACAGGGACCGCGCTGAAGCTTTCTTT. Full variable domain (outside the CDR3, taken from reference TRBV5-1 and TRBJ1-1): KAGVTQTPRYLIKTRGQQVTLSCSPISGHRSVSWYQQTPGQGLQFLFEYFSETQRNKGNFPGRFSGRQFSNSRSEMNVSTLELGDSALYLCASSLDRDRAEAFFGQGTRLTVV.

This chain connects TRBV5-1 to TRBJ1-3; TRBD1 is a possible D gene (5 bases). Germline values: CDR1 SGHRS, CDR2 YFSETQ. The CDR3 is made up of 16 amino acids. V lost 6 bases and J 4 bases, leaving 20 bases between the germline ends. CDR3 coding DNA: TGCGCCAGCACCTGGGGCCAACCCTCGAGAGGAAACACCATATATTTT. Its protein is CASTWGQPSRGNTIYF.

Notes on this clone: Other DNA sequences in the sample encode the same CDR3. This CDR3 reads CASSLAGRNTEAFF. The CDR3 DNA is TGCGCCAGCAGCTTGGCCGGTCGTAACACTGAAGCTTTCTTT. The V call is TRBV5-1, the J call TRBJ1-1; D is uncertain. V lost 0 bases and J lost 2, with 8 bases in between. This CDR3 is 14 amino acids long. The germline V gene encodes CDR1 SGHRS and CDR2 YFSETQ.

The rearrangement joins TRBV28 to TRBJ1-2; 10 bases line up with TRBD1. Unmatched junction bases numbered 8, after V lost 5 bases and J lost 8 bases. The CDR3 sequence is 14 residues long. CDR1 and CDR2 from the germline V gene are MDHEN and SYDVKM. CDR3 sequence (DNA): TGTGCCAGCAGTCCCCGGGACAGGGGTTTCGGCTACACCTTC. It is translated as CASSPRDRGFGYTF.

V gene TRBV6-5 combines with J gene TRBJ2-5; 9 positions match TRBD1. This CDR3 has 15 residues. The junction had 10 bases not matched to a gene; V was cut back by 5 bases and J by 6 bases. Germline CDR1 reads MNHEY; CDR2 reads SVGAGI. For the CDR3, the DNA is TGTGCCAGCAGTCCCCCTGGGACAGGGACCAAGACCCAGTACTTC. This sequence encodes CASSPPGTGTKTQYF.

The rearrangement links TRBV15 to TRBJ1-6; weak D call: TRBD1 (6 bases). Trimming pared 1 base from V and 7 bases from J, leaving 14 bases between. The CDR3 is 16 amino acids. The germline gives CDR1 LNHNV, CDR2 YYDKDF (reference sequence). Here the CDR3 reads CATSRGGGARNSPLHF. CDR3 DNA sequence: TGTGCCACCAGCAGAGGGGGGGGCGCAAGGAATTCACCCCTCCACTTT.

The chain is built from TRBV5-4 and TRBJ1-1; TRBD1 matches 8 bases. The CDR3 contains 15 residues. After removal of 0 bases from V and 5 bases from J, the junction contained 6 bases not matched to a gene. Germline V gene sequence: CDR1 SGHNT, CDR2 YYREEE (reference sequence). CDR3 in amino acids: CASSLGDRLGTEAFF. CDR3 DNA: TGTGCCAGCAGCTTGGGGGACAGGCTGGGGACTGAAGCTTTCTTT.

This chain joins TRBV5-1 and TRBJ1-3; tentative D call: TRBD1 (5 bases). Deletions cut 4 bases from V and 3 bases from J, with 17 bases between. CDR3 length: 16 amino acids. Per the germline V gene, CDR1 is SGHRS and CDR2 is YFSETQ. The CDR3 DNA reads TGCGCCAGCAGCCCGGGGGAAAGGGGTGTTGGAAACACCATATATTTT. This sequence encodes CASSPGERGVGNTIYF. Based on the CDR3 plus reference TRBV5-1 and TRBJ1-3, the full variable domain is KAGVTQTPRYLIKTRGQQVTLSCSPISGHRSVSWYQQTPGQGLQFLFEYFSETQRNKGNFPGRFSGRQFSNSRSEMNVSTLELGDSALYLCASSPGERGVGNTIYFGEGSWLTVV.

V and J are TRBV4-2 and TRBJ2-5; 8 positions match TRBD2. The CDR3 sequence is 18 residues long. CDR1 LGHNA and CDR2 YNFKEQ come from the germline V gene. V lost 1 base and J lost 1; bases outside the gene matches: 11. CDR3 amino acids: CASSQGPQAGGTQETQYF. In DNA form, the CDR3 reads TGTGCCAGCAGCCAAGGCCCCCAGGCGGGGGGTACCCAAGAGACCCAGTACTTC.

This chain joins TRBV6-6 and TRBJ1-5; possible D gene TRBD1, 5 bases. The ends were cut back, 8 bases at V and 4 bases at J, with 12 bases in the middle. Germline CDR1 is MNHNY and CDR2 is SVGAGI (reference sequence). CDR3 size: 13 residues. CDR3 loop: CASLGAGNQPQHF. The CDR3 nucleotides read TGTGCCAGCCTAGGGGCGGGAAATCAGCCCCAGCATTTT.

V gene TRBV29-1 combines with J gene TRBJ1-1; 7 nucleotides match TRBD1. V dropped 6 bases and J dropped 0; count of bases not matched to a gene: 4. The CDR3 length is 13 residues. Per germline, CDR1 SQVTM and CDR2 ANQGSEA. The CDR3 loop reads CSVGQWMNTEAFF. The DNA of the CDR3 is TGCAGCGTGGGACAGTGGATGAACACTGAAGCTTTCTTT.

The CDR3 DNA reads as TGTGCCAGTAGTAAGGACAGGAATCAGCCCCAGCATTTT. This gives the protein CASSKDRNQPQHF. The J gene is TRBJ1-5, the V gene TRBV19, with 7 bases matching TRBD1. Trimming took 4 bases from V and 4 from J; bases not matched to a gene: 1. The CDR3 has 13 amino acids. The V gene's germline CDR1 is LNHDA and CDR2 SQIVND (reference sequence).

V usage is TRBV7-2 and J usage is TRBJ2-3; 9 positions agree with TRBD1. The CDR3 length is 16 residues. The junction had 5 bases not matched to a gene; V was cut back by 4 bases and J by 0 bases. CDR1 SGHTA and CDR2 FQGNSA come from the germline V gene. The CDR3 sequence: CASSWDRATSTDTQYF. CDR3 bases: TGTGCCAGCAGCTGGGACAGGGCGACTAGCACAGATACGCAGTATTTT. The entire variable domain, with the rest obtained from reference TRBV7-2 and TRBJ2-3, is as follows: GAGVSQSPSNKVTEKGKDVELRCDPISGHTALYWYRQSLGQGLEFLIYFQGNSAPDKSGLPSDRFSAERTGGSVSTLTIQRTQQEDSAVYLCASSWDRATSTDTQYFGPGTRLTVL.